Below are 7 T cell receptor beta chains sequenced from a single sample in a study of read filtering for tumor transcriptome and immune sequencing. From 300 to 450 ng of RNA, a library with molecular barcoded alpha/delta and beta/gamma adaptors was made. TCRdb reanalysed the reads using MiXCR and keeps one entry per CDR3 protein. The sample holds 75,000 to 95,000 distinct CDR3 sequences, about a fifth seen once. Input material: a population of CD138-negative cells sorted from bone marrow. These receptor sequences come from a donor aged 40 or over with multiple myeloma.

In its sample, this clonotype was seen many times. The chain combines TRBV5-1 with TRBJ2-3; D uncertain. Germline CDR1 is SGHRS and CDR2 is YFSETQ. This CDR3 spans 14 amino acids. The V end was cut by 0 bases, the J end by 2 bases, with 7 bases between. The CDR3 region is CASSLVNPTDTQYF. In DNA, the CDR3 is TGCGCCAGCAGCTTGGTCAACCCCACAGATACGCAGTATTTT. The full variable domain, with the rest looked up from reference TRBV5-1 and TRBJ2-3, is KAGVTQTPRYLIKTRGQQVTLSCSPISGHRSVSWYQQTPGQGLQFLFEYFSETQRNKGNFPGRFSGRQFSNSRSEMNVSTLELGDSALYLCASSLVNPTDTQYFGPGTRLTVL.

This rearrangement joins TRBV3-1 to TRBJ2-7; TRBD1 matches at 7 bases. This CDR3 is built from 13 residues. The V segment lost 7 bases and the J segment 3 bases; nucleotides outside the gene matches: 6. Germline V gene lookup returns CDR1 LGHDT and CDR2 YNNKEL (reference sequence). In nucleotides, the CDR3 is TGTGCCAGCACCAACCAGGGGGTCTACGAGCAGTACTTC. Its translation: CASTNQGVYEQYF.

This clonotype was seen a few times. The junction departs from the called germline gene at one end, perhaps through a read error. The chain combines TRBV3-1 with TRBJ2-7; the D gene is possibly TRBD1 (6 bases). This CDR3 contains 12 residues. The germline V gene has CDR1 LGHDT and CDR2 YNNKEL (reference sequence). CDR3 in amino acids: CASSQLSGEKNF. As DNA, the CDR3 is TGTGCCAGCAGCCAACTCTCAGGGGAGAAGAACTTC.

The gene calls are TRBV5-1 and TRBJ2-7; a possible D gene is TRBD1 (6 bases). Germline CDR1 and CDR2: SGHRS and YFSETQ. Trimming cost V 6 bases and J 0 bases, with 10 bases left between them. The CDR3 has 13 residues. The CDR3, as DNA: TGCGCCAGCAACCCGGACAGCTCCTACGAGCAGTACTTC. Protein sequence: CASNPDSSYEQYF.

The chain recombines TRBV6-5 with TRBJ2-1; D ambiguous. The CDR3 is made up of 16 amino acids. The germline V and J ends were trimmed by 2 bases and 6 bases, with 17 bases remaining between them. Looked up from germline, CDR1 is MNHEY and CDR2 is SVGAGI. This CDR3 reads CASSYKGPPTANEQFF. The CDR3 DNA reads TGTGCCAGCAGTTACAAAGGCCCACCCACGGCCAATGAGCAGTTCTTC.

This clonotype was counted at least ten times. The chain joins TRBV6-1 to TRBJ1-2; D is possibly TRBD1 (6 bases). V was shortened by 1 base and J by 4 bases, with 16 bases between the two germline ends. The CDR3 runs to 16 residues. Germline CDR1 is MNHNS and CDR2 is SASEGT. The DNA for the CDR3 is TGTGCCAGCAGTGAAGTCTCTTGGGACAAATCCTATGGCTACACCTTC. Translated, it gives CASSEVSWDKSYGYTF.

As for this clonotype: A read error may be the cause here, since a much bigger clone is one base away. V usage is TRBV29-1 and J usage is TRBJ2-3; no clear D. The CDR3 is 13 amino acids. Looked up from germline, CDR1 is SQVTM and CDR2 is ANQGSEA. CDR3 loop: CGVGNSFTDTQYF. The CDR3 nucleotides are TGCGGCGTCGGTAACAGTTTCACAGATACGCAGTATTTT.